The sample holds many counts of the clone carrying this T cell receptor beta chain. What it binds is not known. Donors gave ten milliliters of peripheral blood apiece. Extracted total RNA amounted to at least 5.5 micrograms for each sample. J gave up 4 bases and V 4 bases, and 7 bases lay outside the gene matches. The length of the CDR3 is 14 residues. CDR1 and CDR2 (germline): MNHNS, SASEGT. Primed by a sample-barcoded 5' primer and a J-beta primer mix, a second PCR proceeded for 7 to 11 cycles. TCRdb fed the 5' RACE reads into MiXCR, producing one record per CDR3 protein. This table has some 1.7 million distinct CDR3 sequences, approximately 30% appearing once. This specimen belongs to a study of blood T cells in healthy people across ages. Study conclusions and caveats: Estimates of total diversity, which came from one million sequenced T cells, were considered to be underestimates.

This sequence joins TRBV6-1 and TRBJ2-7; 7 nucleotides agree with TRBD1. Sequencing was done on a sample of blood. The sequence was obtained from a woman under 40 in good health. DNA of the CDR3: TGTGCCAGCAGTGGAAACAGGGGTTTATACGAGCAGTACTTC. Amino acid sequence: CASSGNRGLYEQYF.